These 22 T cell receptor beta chains came from one sample sequenced in a study of CD8+ T cells in alopecia areata. Extraction and reverse transcription of RNA yielded cDNA as the sequencing template. Sequencing was performed with immunoSEQ multiplex PCR; in TCRdb, only in-frame clones are kept and a portion is missing. The sample includes about 260,000 clones, about 60% of them seen just once. The treatment: oral pan-JAK inhibitor, 5-10 mg twice daily. This sample comprised CD4+ T cells sorted from blood, obtained at week 52, from a patient treated with tofacitinib. Receptors originate from a human donor with alopecia areata.

This clone was seen only a few times. The chain links TRBV9 to TRBJ1-5; D might be TRBD1 (5 bases). CDR1 SGDLS and CDR2 YYNGEE come from the germline V gene. Trimming cost V 5 bases and J 3 bases, with 12 bases left between them. This CDR3 has 14 residues. The CDR3 region is CASSKGPSNQPQHF. In nucleotides, the CDR3 is TGTGCCAGCAGTAAGGGACCTTCCAATCAGCCCCAGCATTTT. The full variable domain, completed using reference TRBV9 and TRBJ1-5, is DSGVTQTPKHLITATGQRVTLRCSPRSGDLSVYWYQQSLDQGLQFLIQYYNGEERAKGNILERFSAQQFPDLHSELNLSSLELGDSALYFCASSKGPSNQPQHFGDGTRLSIL.

The chain recombines TRBV7-2 with TRBJ1-2; 8 bases agree with TRBD1. Trimming at V came to 1 base and at J to 8 bases, leaving 6 bases not matched to a gene. CDR1 is SGHTA, CDR2 FQGNSA, per germline. This CDR3 is built from 14 residues. The CDR3 DNA reads as TGTGCCAGCAGCTTAGAGGCAGGGGGCGTCGGCTACACCTTC. Translation gives CASSLEAGGVGYTF.

The V call is TRBV30, the J call TRBJ1-1; a possible D gene is TRBD1 (5 bases). V was cut by 2 bases and J by 5 bases, with 12 bases left in between. The CDR3 is 13 residues long. Germline CDR1 is GTSNPN and CDR2 is SVGIG (reference sequence). Here the CDR3 reads CAWSSAGKTEAFF. Written as DNA, the CDR3 is TGTGCCTGGAGTTCCGCAGGGAAGACTGAAGCTTTCTTT.

The chain joins TRBV29-1 to TRBJ1-2, with 7 bases aligning to TRBD1. V shed 8 bases, J shed 7 bases, and the junction held 7 bases outside the gene matches. This CDR3 region has 11 residues. Looked up from germline, CDR1 is SQVTM and CDR2 is ANQGSEA. CDR3 amino acids: CSTQGDRGYTF. For the CDR3, the DNA is TGCAGCACCCAGGGGGACCGTGGCTACACCTTC.

The chain has TRBV11-2 and TRBJ1-2, with D hard to call. Trimming shortened V by 0 bases and J by 7 bases, and 6 bases separated the two germline ends. Per the germline V gene, CDR1 is SGHAT and CDR2 is FQNNGV. The CDR3 spans 12 residues. The CDR3 DNA is TGTGCCAGCAGCTTAGAAGGAATTGGCTACACCTTC. It codes for CASSLEGIGYTF.

On this clone itself: The same CDR3 also results from other DNA sequences found in this sample. V is TRBV2 and J is TRBJ2-7, with a weak D call TRBD1 (7 bases). The CDR3 extends over 13 amino acids. CDR1 and CDR2 from the germline V gene are SNHLY and FYNNEI. With 6 bases removed from V and 0 bases from J, the gap between germline ends came to 9 bases. The CDR3 region has the DNA TGTGCCAGCAGGCGGGACAGCTCCTACGAGCAGTACTTC. It is translated as CASRRDSSYEQYF.

The chain uses TRBV6-1 and TRBJ2-7, with 8 bases fitting TRBD1. The germline V gene has CDR1 MNHNS and CDR2 SASEGT. The CDR3 covers 14 residues. V gave up 2 bases and J gave up 3 bases; unmatched junction bases: 3. This CDR3 reads CASSETGGFYEQYF. For the CDR3, the DNA is TGTGCCAGCAGTGAAACAGGGGGTTTCTACGAGCAGTACTTC.

This clone was found once. This chain uses TRBV15 with TRBJ2-1; D is possibly TRBD1 (5 bases). The CDR3 is 14 amino acids. V gave up 0 bases and J gave up 10 bases, with 13 bases separating them. Germline-derived CDR1 and CDR2 are LNHNV and YYDKDF (reference sequence). CDR3 nucleotides: TGTGCCACCAGCAGAGATGTAGGGGAATACGAGCAGTTCTTC. This sequence encodes CATSRDVGEYEQFF.

This chain uses TRBV7-9 with TRBJ1-1; weak D call: TRBD1 (5 bases). Germline V CDR1 and CDR2: SEHNR, FQNEAQ (reference sequence). The length of the CDR3 is 13 residues. V was pared by 8 bases and J by 3 bases, with 13 bases between. CDR3 DNA sequence: TGTGCCAGCGGCGTGGGAGGGGACACTGAAGCTTTCTTT. Translating gives CASGVGGDTEAFF.

The chain has TRBV9 and TRBJ1-1; 8 bases match TRBD1. Germline V gives CDR1 SGDLS, CDR2 YYNGEE. The J segment lost 5 bases and the V segment lost 1 base, leaving 7 bases of the junction unmatched. The CDR3 has 15 amino acids. In DNA, the CDR3 is TGTGCCAGCAGCGTATCCCCAACAGGGGGGACTGAAGCTTTCTTT. It codes for CASSVSPTGGTEAFF.

The chain couples TRBV6-5 to TRBJ2-2; D is unclear. The CDR3 loop spans 15 amino acids. Germline-derived CDR1 and CDR2 are MNHEY and SVGAGI. CDR3 nucleotide sequence: TGTGCAGCTTGGACCCGTAACGCGAACACCGGGGAGCTGTTTTTT. Residues: CAAWTRNANTGELFF.

This chain links TRBV6-1 with TRBJ2-7; 12 bases are shared with TRBD1. CDR1 and CDR2 from the germline V gene are MNHNS and SASEGT. V was clipped by 6 bases and J by 4 bases; unmatched bases: 4. The CDR3 covers 14 residues. Written as DNA, the CDR3 is TGTGCCAGCAGATGGGACAGGGGGCTTTACGAGCAGTACTTC. Its translation: CASRWDRGLYEQYF.

This clone was detected only once. The CDR3 region has the DNA TGTGCCAGCAGTTATGGACAGGTCCCCCCCCTCCACTTT. Its translation: CASSYGQVPPLHF. The chain has TRBV7-9 and TRBJ1-6; 7 nucleotides line up with TRBD1. The CDR3 length is 13 residues. The trim removed 6 bases at V and 13 bases at J, leaving 9 bases unmatched. The germline V gene encodes CDR1 SEHNR and CDR2 FQNEAQ (reference sequence).

The chain carries TRBV9 and TRBJ2-2, with D uncertain. V was shortened by 1 base and J by 7 bases, with 8 bases between the two germline ends. The CDR3 is 13 residues long. Per the germline V gene, CDR1 is SGDLS and CDR2 is YYNGEE. CDR3 in DNA: TGTGCCAGCAGCGTATACCCCGGCGGGGAGCTGTTTTTT. Its protein product is CASSVYPGGELFF.

The chain employs TRBV29-1 and TRBJ1-2; tentative D call: TRBD1 (5 bases). CDR3 length: 14 residues. Germline V gives CDR1 SQVTM, CDR2 ANQGSEA. V lost 1 base to trimming and J lost 8 bases, with 17 bases between them. The CDR3 DNA sequence: TGCAGCGTTGAAGCCAGGGACCGTGCTTACGGCTACACCTTC. The encoded protein is CSVEARDRAYGYTF.

The chain combines TRBV7-9 with TRBJ2-1, with D tentatively TRBD1 or TRBD2 (5 bases each). The germline V gene has CDR1 SEHNR and CDR2 FQNEAQ (reference sequence). The ends were cut back, 5 bases at V and 4 bases at J, with 9 bases in the middle. This CDR3 has 13 residues. CDR3 sequence reads: CASSGGVYNEQFF. The CDR3 DNA is TGTGCCAGCAGCGGGGGAGTTTACAATGAGCAGTTCTTC.

This clone was seen just once. J is TRBJ2-3 and V is TRBV29-1; D possibly uses TRBD1 or TRBD2 (5 bases each). The germline V gene has CDR1 SQVTM and CDR2 ANQGSEA. The CDR3 is 12 amino acids. The ends were cut back, 4 bases at V and 8 bases at J, with 13 bases in the middle. CDR3 nucleotide sequence: TGCAGCGTTGGGGACCCTATACGTACGCAGTATTTT. Amino acid sequence: CSVGDPIRTQYF.

The rearrangement uses TRBV30 and TRBJ2-3; 12 nucleotides agree with TRBD2. This CDR3 is 13 amino acids long. Germline CDR1 and CDR2: GTSNPN and SVGIG (reference sequence). V shed 7 bases and J 6 bases; nucleotides not matched to a gene: 5. The CDR3 region is CASRLAGADTQYF. The CDR3 DNA follows: TGTGCCTCACGACTAGCGGGGGCGGATACGCAGTATTTT.

This clone was counted a few times. V is TRBV9 and J is TRBJ2-7; D may match TRBD1 or TRBD2 (5 bases each). The V end lost 3 bases, the J end lost 4 bases, and 11 bases lay between the germline ends. This CDR3 is 13 amino acids long. Germline V CDR1 and CDR2: SGDLS, YYNGEE. The CDR3 nucleotides are TGTGCCAGCAGCGCCCGGGACCTATACGAGCAGTACTTC. Encoded protein: CASSARDLYEQYF.

This clone was counted between two and nine times. The V call is TRBV12-5, the J call TRBJ2-1; 8 nucleotides match TRBD1. Losses at the gene ends were 0 bases for V and 6 bases for J; bases not matched to a gene: 1. The germline V gene encodes CDR1 LGHNT and CDR2 FRNRAP. The CDR3 is 14 residues long. CDR3 sequence: CASGLVDRVNEQFF. CDR3 nucleotides: TGTGCTAGTGGTTTGGTGGACAGGGTCAATGAGCAGTTCTTC.

About this clone: The sample carries other DNA sequences with the same CDR3. V usage is TRBV6-6 and J usage is TRBJ1-5; D may be TRBD1 (5 bases). Trimming removed 2 bases from V and 2 bases from J, with 7 bases in between. The CDR3 consists of 14 residues. The germline V gene has CDR1 MNHNY and CDR2 SVGAGI (reference sequence). The DNA for the CDR3 is TGTGCCAGCAGTTACGGGGGGGGCAATCAGCCCCAGCATTTT. Protein: CASSYGGGNQPQHF.

The chain employs TRBV5-1 and TRBJ2-1; 8 bases agree with TRBD2. Losses at the gene ends were 2 bases for V and 2 bases for J; bases not matched to a gene: 3. There are 15 residues in the CDR3. Germline CDR1 SGHRS, CDR2 YFSETQ. In DNA form, the CDR3 reads TGCGCCAGCAGCTTCCCGGGACTAGCCTACAATGAGCAGTTCTTC. Its protein is CASSFPGLAYNEQFF.